This T cell receptor beta chain appears in the sequencing data of a study of T cell changes during pregnancy in multiple sclerosis. V was shortened by 4 bases and J by 5 bases, with 6 bases between the two germline ends. This CDR3 has 11 residues. The germline CDR1 and CDR2 sequences are MNHEY and SMNVEV (reference sequence). Only in-frame clones appear in the TCRdb table, and some are missing; sequencing was by immunoSEQ multiplex PCR. The table lists tens of thousands of clones, about 87% of them singletons. The sequence was obtained from a female donor with multiple sclerosis, enrolled in a pregnancy study. V gene TRBV27 combines with J gene TRBJ2-7; D remains ambiguous. The source material was CD8+ T cells from peripheral blood mononuclear cells, sampled before pregnancy. The CDR3 loop is CASSSTNEQYF. In DNA form, the CDR3 reads TGTGCCAGCAGTTCTACTAACGAGCAGTACTTC.